This T cell receptor (beta chain) was recovered during a study of Ad26.COV2.S vaccination and SARS-CoV-2 variants (dated by TCRdb to 2020 to 2022). In terms of the full investigation: Vaccine-arm donors came from COV1001, a multicentre, randomized, double-blind, placebo-controlled phase I-IIa trial of Ad26.COV2.S in healthy adults. Dosing of Ad26.COV2.S was intramuscular, at either 5x10^10 or 1x10^11 viral particles, delivered as one shot or as two shots spaced 56 days apart. The specificity and breadth of SARS-CoV-2-reactive T cell receptors after Ad26.COV2.S vaccination were assessed by TCRbeta repertoire sequencing. A total of around 32 samples were included in the TCR-sequenced set, comprising around 19 Ad26.COV2.S vaccine recipients, 5 placebo recipients and 8 SARS-CoV-2 convalescent individuals. Trial participants were randomized into five groups of five, in which low-dose or high-dose Ad26.COV2.S was given once or twice, or placebo was given on both occasions. Investigators did not know the trial group allocation while performing experiments and assessing outcomes.

The immunoSEQ Assay was used to sequence TCRbeta CDR3 regions. After extraction, genomic DNA underwent amplification by bias-controlled multiplex PCR, followed by high-throughput sequencing. For the original study's pipeline: Collapsing and filtering of sequences were performed to quantify the absolute abundance of each unique TCRbeta CDR3 region. T cell fraction was estimated by normalization of TCRbeta template counts to usable DNA, with usable DNA being measured through amplification of reference genes present in all nucleated cells. Repertoire TCRs were annotated as SARS-CoV-2-specific by exact matching of V gene, CDR3 amino acid sequence and J gene to a known reactive TCR set. The reference SARS-CoV-2 TCR set came from MIRA and was filtered for enrichment in COVID-19-positive ImmuneCODE repertoires, removing public or cross-reactive TCRs. Using the MIRA antigens, annotated TCRs were further analysed by specific ORF or by position within an ORF. Breadth was defined as the number of annotated unique rearrangements divided by the total number of unique productive rearrangements, and depth was defined as the summed frequency of the annotated unique rearrangements. TCR breadth was compared between groups using two-sided Wilcoxon rank-sum tests. TCRdb carries this immuneACCESS record with in-frame sequences only. Its versions omit some clonotypes, under half of them owing to an unresolved V gene in the studies checked, with the rest unexplained. V, J and clone size are taken as reported in that table, and D and trimming were inferred from the DNA itself. The sample yields about 680,000 clones; more than 70% were counted once. The biggest ten clones account for around 1.4% of the sample.

Sample treatment or condition, as interpreted from the label and publication: roughly 20 received Ad26.COV2.S at low or high dose, single or two shots; several received placebo; per-sample allocation not given. For vaccine and placebo recipients, repertoires were sequenced using samples collected on day 63 after the first injection. Cohort 1b enrolled roughly 25 adults aged 18-55 years at a single site in Boston, USA, between 29 July and 7 August 2020. As a vaccine, Ad26.COV2.S was a replication-incompetent adenovirus type 26 vector that expressed a prefusion-stabilized SARS-CoV-2 spike protein derived from the original Wuhan strain. Concerning this clone: Its antigen is not yet known. Base qualities are not recorded, but no much larger clone differs from it by a single base.

Beyond this particular receptor, the publication reports: The study was not powered for comparison of responses between vaccine doses or regimens. Compared with placebo recipients, Ad26.COV2.S recipients showed higher spike-specific TCR breadth (P = 0.0014). After vaccination, spike-specific CD8+ and CD4+ T cell responses were reported to show substantial breadth. Comparable non-spike TCR breadth was observed between vaccine and placebo recipients, consistent with only spike being contained in the vaccine. The authors noted that total T cell responses may have been underestimated by the TCR breadth and depth analyses.

The CDR3 sequence holds 14 residues, the cysteine and phenylalanine included. The only DNA kept is the CDR3, 42 bases in frame from the first base. CDR1 and CDR2 are drawn from the germline V gene: SGHAT, FQNNGV. V loses 2 bases of germline sequence and J loses 5 bases, and the interval between the two ends is 11 bases. The sequence links TRBV11-2 to TRBJ2-3; a confident D gene designation cannot be given. The receptor was derived from a person between 18 and 65 years old who received the Ad26.COV2.S COVID-19 vaccine or a placebo. The sample in question was peripheral blood, obtained in a trial of Ad26.COV2.S vaccine versus placebo. DNA sequence: TGTGCCAGCAGCTTACGGCGCTTCGGAGATACGCAGTATTTT. Translation gives CASSLRRFGDTQYF.